The clone carrying this TCR beta chain was observed at least ten times. Antigen unknown. The data originate from a study of tumor-infiltrating lymphocytes in primary liver carcinoma. Looking at the study overall: Sequenced samples came back with roughly 3.5 to 8 million productive TCRbeta reads, and the counts looked alike across tissue types.

The CDR3 is 15 amino acids. Unmatched junction bases numbered 7, after V lost 4 bases and J lost 6 bases. The germline V gene has CDR1 SEHNR and CDR2 FQNEAQ (reference sequence). Co-extraction yielded RNA and DNA from approximately 22-30 mg of unsorted bulk tissue. Through surgical resection, the patients' primary liver carcinoma was treated. Each sampled tumor had five separate regions taken from it. A primer in the constant region served to generate TCR beta cDNA from 450 to 600 ng of total RNA. Investigators got TCR beta libraries out of three nested multiplex PCR rounds, done with slightly modified ARM-PCR. The first two PCR rounds used TRBV1-TRBV30 forward primers with a C-beta reverse primer, 9 to 11 cycles each. TCRdb re-called the multiplex PCR reads through MiXCR, storing one row per CDR3 protein. The repertoire holds tens of thousands of distinct CDR3 sequences, with 60% to 80% as singletons.

Study-wide points: About 7-25% of top clones, no more, were shared by all five regions.

This chain connects TRBV7-9 to TRBJ2-1, with 9 bases lining up with TRBD2. Sequencing input: liver tumor tissue from sampling region 1. Stated subset: tumor region T1, superior pole. The sequence derives from a woman in her 30s with primary liver carcinoma and hepatitis B virus infection. The CDR3 sequence is CASSSGGRAGNEQFF. CDR3 DNA: TGTGCCAGCAGCTCAGGCGGGAGGGCGGGCAATGAGCAGTTCTTC.